Detailed here is one TCR beta chain. No antigen is known for it. Per-base quality was not reported, and no clone a single base away is much larger than it. The data were taken from a study of blood T cell repertoires in COVID-19 (TCRdb year 2020). Background for the entire study: Samples covering the acute and convalescent phases of COVID-19 were provided by collaborators in the United States, Italy and Spain. The material from the prospective study consisted of cDNA or gDNA derived from T cells, B-cell-depleted T cells, or PBMCs. Deeply sampled blood TCRbeta repertoires from subjects exposed to, actively infected with, or recovered from COVID-19 were included in the dataset. The repertoires were released in a freely available public database intended as a resource for research on the immune response to SARS-CoV-2. Samples were obtained from the ongoing ImmuneRACE study (first 160 participants) and from 1,254 subjects provided by 6 global collaborators. Nearly every sample came with metadata listing a de-identified subject ID, COVID-19 status, age in years and sex. Where HLA class I and class II types were available, the types were taken from metadata supplied by the sample provider, not from assay-based typing. The full study reports these points: The quantity of clinical and demographic metadata differed by source and by participant and was supplied without curation.

V is cut back by 2 bases and J by 2 bases, with 1 base in the junction unmatched. CDR1 and CDR2 (SGHTA, FQGTGA) derive from the germline V gene. Taken from cysteine to phenylalanine, the CDR3 has 14 residues. Only the CDR3 part of the read is kept: 42 bases, read in frame from the first base. Whole blood was collected in K2EDTA tubes by collaborating institutions according to the institutions' own protocols. Collaborator samples were shipped for TCRbeta analysis as frozen whole blood, isolated PBMCs, or DNA extracted from either sample type. TCRbeta CDR3 regions were amplified from genomic DNA by means of the immunoSEQ Assay, a bias-controlled multiplex PCR. The source study handled its data this way. The number of nucleated cells in each sample was estimated from the amplification of reference gene primers within the assay. To quantify the absolute abundance of each unique TCRbeta CDR3 rearrangement, sequence reads were collapsed and filtered. For each sample, productive Simpson clonality was calculated as the square root of Simpson's diversity index over productive rearrangements. TCRdb obtained this table from immuneACCESS and retained in-frame rearrangements with V and J assigned. These tables miss some clones; where compared with another copy, unresolved V genes account for less than half of the shortfall, and the remainder is unexplained. Clonal size and the V and J genes are those of that table, whereas D and trimming came from the DNA. This sample holds 150,000 to 200,000 clones; 86% were observed only once. The top ten clones comprise roughly 20% of the sample.

The sample was peripheral blood. The TCR was taken from a man between 65 and 85 years old with active or convalescent COVID-19. The receptor chain draws on TRBV7-3 and TRBJ2-7, with 9 bases matching TRBD2. The CDR3 has the sequence CASSLAGGPYEQYF. The nucleotide sequence reads TGTGCCAGCAGCTTAGCGGGAGGGCCCTACGAGCAGTACTTC.